The rows below give T cell receptor beta chains drawn from one sample of a study of CD8 T cells in ankylosing spondylitis. MiXCR, applied by TCRdb to the 5' RACE reads, yields one record per CDR3 protein. The repertoire holds hundreds of thousands of distinct CDR3 sequences, roughly 32% seen once, with around 4.4% in the top ten. The material sequenced was blood, either unsorted or a sorted T cell fraction (not recorded which). All receptors derive from a male donor with ankylosing spondylitis or in good health (not recorded which). Each CDR3 is given with its conserved first and last residue. Fields, in order: CDR3 DNA, CDR3 protein, clone size, V gene, J gene, D gene. A D gene is named only where the DNA matches it firmly. Not every row has a clone size; where given, it reads once, few, many or a size class.

CDR3nt: TGTGCCAGCAGCTTACTTGGGCCCCGCGATACGCAGTATTTT
CDR3aa: CASSLLGPRDTQYF
abundance: -
v_gene: TRBV7-2
j_gene: TRBJ2-3
d_gene: -

CDR3nt: TGTGCCATCATGGGGTTCTCTGGGGCCAACGTCCTGACTTTC
CDR3aa: CAIMGFSGANVLTF
abundance: -
v_gene: TRBV10-3
j_gene: TRBJ2-6
d_gene: -

CDR3nt: TGCAGTGCTAGTGAAACGACAGGGAACTATGGCTACACCTTC
CDR3aa: CSASETTGNYGYTF
abundance: few
v_gene: TRBV20-1
j_gene: TRBJ1-2
d_gene: TRBD1

CDR3nt: TGCAGCGTTGAGGGGGTTTCAGATACGCAGTATTTT
CDR3aa: CSVEGVSDTQYF
abundance: few
v_gene: TRBV29-1
j_gene: TRBJ2-3
d_gene: -

CDR3nt: TGTGCCAGCAGTTACGAGGCGGGGGGCTACAATGAGCAGTTCTTC
CDR3aa: CASSYEAGGYNEQFF
abundance: few
v_gene: TRBV6-5
j_gene: TRBJ2-1
d_gene: TRBD2

CDR3nt: TGCGCCAGCAGCCGACAGGACACGCAGTATTTT
CDR3aa: CASSRQDTQYF
abundance: -
v_gene: TRBV5-1
j_gene: TRBJ2-3
d_gene: -

CDR3nt: TGTGCCAGCAGCTTAGGGATAGGCGAGCAGTACTTC
CDR3aa: CASSLGIGEQYF
abundance: -
v_gene: TRBV7-6
j_gene: TRBJ2-7
d_gene: -

CDR3nt: TGCGCCGGGGGAGACGGGAGCTCCTACGAGCAGTACTTC
CDR3aa: CAGGDGSSYEQYF
abundance: -
v_gene: TRBV10-2
j_gene: TRBJ2-7
d_gene: -

CDR3nt: TGTGCCCCCGTCGACACAGCCAGAACCACAGATACGCAGTATTTT
CDR3aa: CAPVDTARTTDTQYF
abundance: few
v_gene: TRBV5-5
j_gene: TRBJ2-3
d_gene: -

CDR3nt: TGCAACAGCCGGGTTGGCGAGCAGTACTTC
CDR3aa: CNSRVGEQYF
abundance: -
v_gene: TRBV15
j_gene: TRBJ2-7
d_gene: -

CDR3nt: TGTGCCAGCAGTTACAGGGAGTTGAACACTGAAGCTTTCTTT
CDR3aa: CASSYRELNTEAFF
abundance: few
v_gene: TRBV6-5
j_gene: TRBJ1-1
d_gene: -

CDR3nt: TGTGCCAGCAGATCCCTCGAGGGCCGTGAGCAGTTCTTC
CDR3aa: CASRSLEGREQFF
abundance: -
v_gene: TRBV7-9
j_gene: TRBJ2-1
d_gene: -

CDR3nt: TGTGCCAGCTCCCGAGGAACAGTCCTCCACTTT
CDR3aa: CASSRGTVLHF
abundance: -
v_gene: TRBV18
j_gene: TRBJ1-6
d_gene: -

CDR3nt: TGTGCCAGCAGTTACGTCCCCGCCTACCAAGAGACCCAGTACTTC
CDR3aa: CASSYVPAYQETQYF
abundance: -
v_gene: TRBV6-5
j_gene: TRBJ2-5
d_gene: -

CDR3nt: TGTGCCATCAGTCCTGACAGGGCAGATACGCAGTATTTT
CDR3aa: CAISPDRADTQYF
abundance: few
v_gene: TRBV10-3
j_gene: TRBJ2-3
d_gene: TRBD1

CDR3nt: TGTGCCAGCAGCGAGGGGATATGGGATTACAACACTGAAGCTTTCTTT
CDR3aa: CASSEGIWDYNTEAFF
abundance: -
v_gene: TRBV9
j_gene: TRBJ1-1
d_gene: -

CDR3nt: TGTGCCAGCAGCGTAGGACTACCTCAAGAGACCCAGTACTTC
CDR3aa: CASSVGLPQETQYF
abundance: few
v_gene: TRBV9
j_gene: TRBJ2-5
d_gene: -

CDR3nt: TGTGCCAGCACAACCAGGGACACTGAAGCTTTCTTT
CDR3aa: CASTTRDTEAFF
abundance: many
v_gene: TRBV25-1
j_gene: TRBJ1-1
d_gene: -

CDR3nt: TGCAGTGCTAGACCTACTAGCGGGGTGGGCACAGATACGCAGTATTTT
CDR3aa: CSARPTSGVGTDTQYF
abundance: few
v_gene: TRBV20-1
j_gene: TRBJ2-3
d_gene: TRBD2

CDR3nt: TGTGCCAGCAGTGATCCGCAGTCCTACGAGCAGTACTTC
CDR3aa: CASSDPQSYEQYF
abundance: once
v_gene: TRBV2
j_gene: TRBJ2-7
d_gene: -

CDR3nt: TGCAGTGCCCGGGGGACAGTCAGCAATCAGCCCCAGCATTTT
CDR3aa: CSARGTVSNQPQHF
abundance: -
v_gene: TRBV20-1
j_gene: TRBJ1-5
d_gene: TRBD1

CDR3nt: TGCGCCAGCAGTGCCTGGGAGTCCGGGGAGCTGTTTTTT
CDR3aa: CASSAWESGELFF
abundance: -
v_gene: TRBV10-1
j_gene: TRBJ2-2
d_gene: -

CDR3nt: TGCAGTGTTTTTGAGGCGCGTGGCTACACCTTC
CDR3aa: CSVFEARGYTF
abundance: few
v_gene: TRBV20-1
j_gene: TRBJ1-2
d_gene: -

CDR3nt: TGTGCCAGCAGCTTTTTTTCAGTAGGGGAGACCCAGTACTTC
CDR3aa: CASSFFSVGETQYF
abundance: -
v_gene: TRBV7-8
j_gene: TRBJ2-5
d_gene: -

CDR3nt: TGTGCCAGCAGCTTGACGGGGGGGGAAGAGACCCAGTACTTC
CDR3aa: CASSLTGGEETQYF
abundance: few
v_gene: TRBV5-6
j_gene: TRBJ2-5
d_gene: TRBD2

CDR3nt: TGTGCCAGCAGTTTGAGGGTCGGTAGCACAGATACGCAGTATTTT
CDR3aa: CASSLRVGSTDTQYF
abundance: -
v_gene: TRBV12-3/TRBV12-4
j_gene: TRBJ2-3
d_gene: -

CDR3nt: TGCAGTGCCCCTGGCTTGCAGAGCGGGGGAAACAATGAGCAGTTCTTC
CDR3aa: CSAPGLQSGGNNEQFF
abundance: few
v_gene: TRBV20-1
j_gene: TRBJ2-1
d_gene: TRBD2

CDR3nt: TGCGCCAGCAGCCAAGGCGGGGGGCGGAATTCCTACGAGCAGTACTTC
CDR3aa: CASSQGGGRNSYEQYF
abundance: -
v_gene: TRBV4-1
j_gene: TRBJ2-7
d_gene: TRBD2

CDR3nt: TGTGCCAGCAGTGAATCGGAGGGGGTGGACATTCAGTACTTC
CDR3aa: CASSESEGVDIQYF
abundance: -
v_gene: TRBV25-1
j_gene: TRBJ2-4
d_gene: -

CDR3nt: TGTGCCAGCAGTTCTTCAAGGGAGACCCAGTACTTC
CDR3aa: CASSSSRETQYF
abundance: -
v_gene: TRBV27
j_gene: TRBJ2-5
d_gene: -

CDR3nt: TGCAGTGCCCCGTGGGCTAATGAAAAACTGTTTTTT
CDR3aa: CSAPWANEKLFF
abundance: few
v_gene: TRBV20-1
j_gene: TRBJ1-4
d_gene: -

CDR3nt: TGCAGTGCTAGTGAGGTTGAGCAGTTCTTC
CDR3aa: CSASEVEQFF
abundance: few
v_gene: TRBV20-1
j_gene: TRBJ2-1
d_gene: -

CDR3nt: TGTGCCAGCGCAGACAGCTATCAGCCCCAGCATTTT
CDR3aa: CASADSYQPQHF
abundance: -
v_gene: TRBV6-2/TRBV6-3
j_gene: TRBJ1-5
d_gene: -

CDR3nt: TGTGCCAGCAGTCAGCAGGGGCTGAACACTGAAGCTTTCTTT
CDR3aa: CASSQQGLNTEAFF
abundance: -
v_gene: TRBV27
j_gene: TRBJ1-1
d_gene: -

CDR3nt: TGTGCCACCAGCAGGAGACAGGTCAAAAACATTCAGTACTTC
CDR3aa: CATSRRQVKNIQYF
abundance: once
v_gene: TRBV15
j_gene: TRBJ2-4
d_gene: -

CDR3nt: TGTGCCAGCAGCTTAGAATACGGCGGGGGGGCCGGGGAGCTGTTTTTT
CDR3aa: CASSLEYGGGAGELFF
abundance: -
v_gene: TRBV7-8
j_gene: TRBJ2-2
d_gene: TRBD2

CDR3nt: TGTGCCAGCAGCATACGGGACAGGGGGAACACTGAAGCTTTCTTT
CDR3aa: CASSIRDRGNTEAFF
abundance: -
v_gene: TRBV7-9
j_gene: TRBJ1-1
d_gene: TRBD1

CDR3nt: TGCAGTGCCCCACTCCGGGACACCCCTAACTACGAGCAGTACTTC
CDR3aa: CSAPLRDTPNYEQYF
abundance: -
v_gene: TRBV20-1
j_gene: TRBJ2-7
d_gene: -

CDR3nt: TGTGCCAGCTGGCCGGGAGCCCCCCATCCCTACGAGCAGTACTTC
CDR3aa: CASWPGAPHPYEQYF
abundance: -
v_gene: TRBV18
j_gene: TRBJ2-7
d_gene: -

CDR3nt: TGTGCCATAACCTCTCGAGGGGCAGGGGATTACAATGAGCAGTTCTTC
CDR3aa: CAITSRGAGDYNEQFF
abundance: few
v_gene: TRBV10-3
j_gene: TRBJ2-1
d_gene: -

CDR3nt: TGCAGATGGAGCGGGAATGAGCAGTTCTTC
CDR3aa: CRWSGNEQFF
abundance: -
v_gene: TRBV20-1
j_gene: TRBJ2-1
d_gene: -

CDR3nt: TGTGCCAGCAGCCCCTTTGGGACGTCGAACACCGGGGAGCTGTTTTTT
CDR3aa: CASSPFGTSNTGELFF
abundance: -
v_gene: TRBV11-2
j_gene: TRBJ2-2
d_gene: -

CDR3nt: TGTGCCAGCAGTTCCAGGGACGATACGCAGTATTTT
CDR3aa: CASSSRDDTQYF
abundance: -
v_gene: TRBV6-8
j_gene: TRBJ2-3
d_gene: -

CDR3nt: TGTGCCAGCAGCGCCCGGACAACCCTCTCCTACAATGAGCAGTTCTTC
CDR3aa: CASSARTTLSYNEQFF
abundance: -
v_gene: TRBV9
j_gene: TRBJ2-1
d_gene: -

CDR3nt: TGTGCCAGCAGCCAAGAGGGGGCACAGGTCTGGGAGACCCAGTACTTC
CDR3aa: CASSQEGAQVWETQYF
abundance: -
v_gene: TRBV4-2
j_gene: TRBJ2-5
d_gene: -

CDR3nt: TGCGCCAGCAGCTTGGGACAGGGGTACACTGAAGCTTTCTTT
CDR3aa: CASSLGQGYTEAFF
abundance: -
v_gene: TRBV5-1
j_gene: TRBJ1-1
d_gene: TRBD1

CDR3nt: TGCAGTGCTAGGCCTGAATCCTACGAGCAGTACTTC
CDR3aa: CSARPESYEQYF
abundance: many
v_gene: TRBV20-1
j_gene: TRBJ2-7
d_gene: -

CDR3nt: TGTGCCAGCAGTGAAACCCGGGACAGGGGGTTCTTC
CDR3aa: CASSETRDRGFF
abundance: -
v_gene: TRBV2
j_gene: TRBJ2-1
d_gene: TRBD1

CDR3nt: TGTGCCAGCAGTTTATTCCCGGACAGGTCCTACAATGAGCAGTTCTTC
CDR3aa: CASSLFPDRSYNEQFF
abundance: -
v_gene: TRBV27
j_gene: TRBJ2-1
d_gene: TRBD1

CDR3nt: TGTGCCAGCTCACCGGGACTCAACATGGGAGAGACCCAGTACTTC
CDR3aa: CASSPGLNMGETQYF
abundance: -
v_gene: TRBV18
j_gene: TRBJ2-5
d_gene: -

CDR3nt: TGTGCCAGCAGCCTGGTTGACGTTCTGAACACTGAAGCTTTCTTT
CDR3aa: CASSLVDVLNTEAFF
abundance: few
v_gene: TRBV5-5
j_gene: TRBJ1-1
d_gene: -

CDR3nt: TGTGCCAGCAGGCCAACGGGGATCCTGACAGATACGCAGTATTTT
CDR3aa: CASRPTGILTDTQYF
abundance: -
v_gene: TRBV9
j_gene: TRBJ2-3
d_gene: -

CDR3nt: TGCGCCAGCAGCTTCGGGACAGGGGAAGATACGCAGTATTTT
CDR3aa: CASSFGTGEDTQYF
abundance: -
v_gene: TRBV5-1
j_gene: TRBJ2-3
d_gene: TRBD1

CDR3nt: TGTGCCACCAGCAGAGGTGGCGGGGGGGCCTATGAGCAGTTCTTC
CDR3aa: CATSRGGGGAYEQFF
abundance: -
v_gene: TRBV15
j_gene: TRBJ2-1
d_gene: TRBD2

CDR3nt: TGTGCCAGCAGTACTCGTCCAGGGGCTGGTAGCACAGATACGCAGTATTTT
CDR3aa: CASSTRPGAGSTDTQYF
abundance: -
v_gene: TRBV28
j_gene: TRBJ2-3
d_gene: -

CDR3nt: TGTGCCACCAGAAACCAAATAAATGAGCAGTTCTTC
CDR3aa: CATRNQINEQFF
abundance: -
v_gene: TRBV27
j_gene: TRBJ2-1
d_gene: -

CDR3nt: TGTGCCAGCATTCCGGGGGACTTCTCATCCTACAATGAGCAGTTCTTC
CDR3aa: CASIPGDFSSYNEQFF
abundance: -
v_gene: TRBV12-3/TRBV12-4
j_gene: TRBJ2-1
d_gene: -

CDR3nt: TGTGCCAGCAGCTGGACCGGACTAGCGGGGACACAAGAGACCCAGTACTTC
CDR3aa: CASSWTGLAGTQETQYF
abundance: -
v_gene: TRBV5-6
j_gene: TRBJ2-5
d_gene: TRBD2